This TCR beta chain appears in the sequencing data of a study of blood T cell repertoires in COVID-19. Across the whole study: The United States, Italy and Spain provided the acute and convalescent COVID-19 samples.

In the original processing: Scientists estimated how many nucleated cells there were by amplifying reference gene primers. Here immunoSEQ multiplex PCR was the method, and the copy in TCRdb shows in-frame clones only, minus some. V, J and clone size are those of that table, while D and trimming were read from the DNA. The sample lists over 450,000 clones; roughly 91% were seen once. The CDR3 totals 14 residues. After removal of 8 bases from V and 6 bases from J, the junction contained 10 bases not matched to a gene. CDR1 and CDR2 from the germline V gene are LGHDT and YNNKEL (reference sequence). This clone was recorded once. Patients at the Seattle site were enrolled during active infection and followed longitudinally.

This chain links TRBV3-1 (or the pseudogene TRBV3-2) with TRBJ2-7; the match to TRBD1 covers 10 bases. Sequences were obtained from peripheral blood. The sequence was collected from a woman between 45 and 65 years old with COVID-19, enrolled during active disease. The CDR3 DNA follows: TGTGCCAGCCGCGAATCCCGGGACAGGGGCGAGCAGTACTTC. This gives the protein CASRESRDRGEQYF.